A single T cell receptor (beta chain) is shown here with its context. The clone's antigen remains unknown. Base qualities are not at hand, and no much larger clone is one base apart. The sample belongs to a study of blood T cell repertoires in COVID-19 (dated by TCRdb to 2019 to 2021). With regard to the full study: The collaborator samples originated in the United States, Italy and Spain and spanned the acute and convalescent phases of COVID-19. The sample metadata nearly always contained a de-identified subject ID, COVID-19 status, age in years and sex. Subjects who had been exposed to COVID-19, were actively infected with it, or had recovered from it provided the deeply sampled blood TCRbeta repertoires that made up the dataset. The samples were drawn from the first 160 participants of the ongoing ImmuneRACE study and from some 1,300 subjects provided by 6 global collaborators. Where available, HLA class I and class II types were obtained from metadata supplied by the sample provider rather than from assay-based typing. A freely available public database, intended as a resource for researchers studying the immune response to SARS-CoV-2, is where the repertoires were released. The material from the prospective study consisted of cDNA or gDNA derived from T cells, B-cell-depleted T cells, or PBMCs. Summary of the overall study and its limitations: The amount of clinical and demographic metadata varied by source and participant and was provided uncurated.

TCRbeta CDR3 regions were amplified from genomic DNA using the immunoSEQ Assay, a bias-controlled multiplex PCR. The study's own analysis went as follows. Within the assay, amplification of reference gene primers was used to estimate how many nucleated cells each sample contained. To quantify the absolute abundance of each unique TCRbeta CDR3 rearrangement, sequence reads were collapsed and filtered. For each sample, productive Simpson clonality was calculated by taking the square root of Simpson's diversity index across productive rearrangements. The table was pulled from immuneACCESS by TCRdb, which kept in-frame rearrangements only. Such tables lose some clones; where checked, under half of the loss comes from unresolved V genes, and the rest has no known cause. V and J calls and clone size are copied from that table; D and trimming were computed from the DNA. The sample has fewer than 350,000 clones on record, just over 85% of them singletons. The ten largest account for 4% to 5.5% of the sample.

CDR1 and CDR2, per the germline V gene (reference sequence), are SEHNR and FQNEAQ. Trimming accounts for 4 bases at V and 3 bases at J, while the number of junction bases matched to no gene is 2. From its cysteine to its phenylalanine, the CDR3 spans 14 amino acids. The DNA shown is the 42-base CDR3, in frame from base 1. Enrolling through a virtual design, the prospective study's participants ranged in age from roughly 18 to 89 years and lived across about two dozen United States geographic areas. To assign participants to cohorts, the prospective study relied on clinical history that participants themselves reported in a screening survey and a study questionnaire. In the prospective study, mobile phlebotomists collected whole blood, serum and a nasopharyngeal or oropharyngeal swab from each participant. Additional blood draws and questionnaires over an approximately two-month period could optionally be provided by prospective study participants. Before DNA extraction, blood samples from the prospective study were shipped at room temperature or frozen.

The sequenced material came from PBMCs or T cells enriched from blood (not recorded which). The sequence links TRBV7-9 to TRBJ1-3, with 8 central nucleotides matching TRBD1. This clonotype was sampled from a woman aged 40 to 50 with acute COVID-19. The DNA reads as follows: TGTGCCAGCAGCTACGGACAGGGTGGAAACACCATATATTTT. It is translated as CASSYGQGGNTIYF.